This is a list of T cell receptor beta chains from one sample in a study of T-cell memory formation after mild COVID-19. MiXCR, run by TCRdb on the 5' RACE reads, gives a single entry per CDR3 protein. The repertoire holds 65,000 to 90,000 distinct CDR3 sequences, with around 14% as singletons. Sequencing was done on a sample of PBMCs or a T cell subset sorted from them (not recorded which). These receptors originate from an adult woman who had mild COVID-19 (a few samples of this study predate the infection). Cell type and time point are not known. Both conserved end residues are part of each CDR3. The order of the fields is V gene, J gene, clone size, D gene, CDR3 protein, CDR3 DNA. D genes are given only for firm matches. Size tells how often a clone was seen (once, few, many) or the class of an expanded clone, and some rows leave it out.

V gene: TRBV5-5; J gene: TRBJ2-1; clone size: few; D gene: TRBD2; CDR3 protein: CASSLGAGDNEQFF; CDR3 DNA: TGTGCCAGCAGCTTGGGAGCGGGAGACAATGAGCAGTTCTTC
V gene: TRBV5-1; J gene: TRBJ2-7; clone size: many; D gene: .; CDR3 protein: CASSRLEGPGDEQYF; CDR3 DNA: TGCGCCAGCAGCCGACTTGAAGGGCCGGGAGACGAGCAGTACTTC
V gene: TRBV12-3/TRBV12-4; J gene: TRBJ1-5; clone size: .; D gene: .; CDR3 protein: CASSLTPQGSNQPQHF; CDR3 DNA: TGTGCCAGCAGTTTAACCCCACAGGGTAGCAATCAGCCCCAGCATTTT
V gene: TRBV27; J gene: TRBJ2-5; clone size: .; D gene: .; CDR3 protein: CASSLGGAQETQYF; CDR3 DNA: TGTGCCAGCAGTTTAGGTGGGGCCCAAGAGACCCAGTACTTC
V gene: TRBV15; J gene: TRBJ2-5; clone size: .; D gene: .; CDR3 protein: CATSRDMGTQYF; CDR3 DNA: TGTGCCACCAGCAGAGATATGGGGACCCAGTACTTC
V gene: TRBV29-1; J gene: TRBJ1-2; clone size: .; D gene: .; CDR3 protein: CSVEGGFDYGYTF; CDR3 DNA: TGCAGCGTTGAAGGGGGATTCGACTATGGCTACACCTTC
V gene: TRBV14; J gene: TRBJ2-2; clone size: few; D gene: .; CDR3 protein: CASSQLSTGELFF; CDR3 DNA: TGTGCCAGCAGCCAGTTATCCACCGGGGAGCTGTTTTTT
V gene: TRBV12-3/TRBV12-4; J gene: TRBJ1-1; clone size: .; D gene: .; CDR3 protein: CASSFTSDEAFF; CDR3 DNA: TGTGCCAGCAGTTTTACCAGCGATGAAGCTTTCTTT
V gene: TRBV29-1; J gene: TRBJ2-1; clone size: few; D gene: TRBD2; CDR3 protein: CSVEPGLTVYNEQFF; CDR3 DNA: TGCAGCGTTGAGCCGGGACTAACCGTCTACAATGAGCAGTTCTTC
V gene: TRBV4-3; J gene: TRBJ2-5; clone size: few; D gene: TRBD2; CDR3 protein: CASSQSRPGAGGLVRETQYF; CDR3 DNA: TGCGCCAGCAGCCAATCCCGCCCGGGAGCGGGAGGGCTTGTCCGAGAGACCCAGTACTTC
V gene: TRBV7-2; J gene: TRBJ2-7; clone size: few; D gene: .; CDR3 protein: CASSLAPGSYEQYF; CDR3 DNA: TGTGCCAGCAGCTTAGCCCCGGGATCCTACGAGCAGTACTTC
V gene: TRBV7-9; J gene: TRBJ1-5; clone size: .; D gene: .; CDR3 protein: CASSEGLGIRQPQHF; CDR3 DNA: TGTGCCAGCAGTGAAGGGTTAGGGATTCGTCAGCCCCAGCATTTT
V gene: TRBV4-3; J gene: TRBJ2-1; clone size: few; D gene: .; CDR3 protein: CASSQEEGSREGEQFF; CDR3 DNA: TGCGCCAGCAGCCAAGAGGAAGGGAGTCGTGAGGGTGAGCAGTTCTTC
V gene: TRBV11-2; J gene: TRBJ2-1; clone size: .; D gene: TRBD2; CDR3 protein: CASSLDHLAGVQEGYNEQFF; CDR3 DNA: TGTGCCAGCAGCTTAGATCATCTAGCGGGGGTACAAGAAGGGTACAATGAGCAGTTCTTC
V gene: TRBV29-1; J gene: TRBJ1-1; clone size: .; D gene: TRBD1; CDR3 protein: CSVSGQGNTEAFF; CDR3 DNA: TGCAGCGTCTCCGGACAGGGGAACACTGAAGCTTTCTTT